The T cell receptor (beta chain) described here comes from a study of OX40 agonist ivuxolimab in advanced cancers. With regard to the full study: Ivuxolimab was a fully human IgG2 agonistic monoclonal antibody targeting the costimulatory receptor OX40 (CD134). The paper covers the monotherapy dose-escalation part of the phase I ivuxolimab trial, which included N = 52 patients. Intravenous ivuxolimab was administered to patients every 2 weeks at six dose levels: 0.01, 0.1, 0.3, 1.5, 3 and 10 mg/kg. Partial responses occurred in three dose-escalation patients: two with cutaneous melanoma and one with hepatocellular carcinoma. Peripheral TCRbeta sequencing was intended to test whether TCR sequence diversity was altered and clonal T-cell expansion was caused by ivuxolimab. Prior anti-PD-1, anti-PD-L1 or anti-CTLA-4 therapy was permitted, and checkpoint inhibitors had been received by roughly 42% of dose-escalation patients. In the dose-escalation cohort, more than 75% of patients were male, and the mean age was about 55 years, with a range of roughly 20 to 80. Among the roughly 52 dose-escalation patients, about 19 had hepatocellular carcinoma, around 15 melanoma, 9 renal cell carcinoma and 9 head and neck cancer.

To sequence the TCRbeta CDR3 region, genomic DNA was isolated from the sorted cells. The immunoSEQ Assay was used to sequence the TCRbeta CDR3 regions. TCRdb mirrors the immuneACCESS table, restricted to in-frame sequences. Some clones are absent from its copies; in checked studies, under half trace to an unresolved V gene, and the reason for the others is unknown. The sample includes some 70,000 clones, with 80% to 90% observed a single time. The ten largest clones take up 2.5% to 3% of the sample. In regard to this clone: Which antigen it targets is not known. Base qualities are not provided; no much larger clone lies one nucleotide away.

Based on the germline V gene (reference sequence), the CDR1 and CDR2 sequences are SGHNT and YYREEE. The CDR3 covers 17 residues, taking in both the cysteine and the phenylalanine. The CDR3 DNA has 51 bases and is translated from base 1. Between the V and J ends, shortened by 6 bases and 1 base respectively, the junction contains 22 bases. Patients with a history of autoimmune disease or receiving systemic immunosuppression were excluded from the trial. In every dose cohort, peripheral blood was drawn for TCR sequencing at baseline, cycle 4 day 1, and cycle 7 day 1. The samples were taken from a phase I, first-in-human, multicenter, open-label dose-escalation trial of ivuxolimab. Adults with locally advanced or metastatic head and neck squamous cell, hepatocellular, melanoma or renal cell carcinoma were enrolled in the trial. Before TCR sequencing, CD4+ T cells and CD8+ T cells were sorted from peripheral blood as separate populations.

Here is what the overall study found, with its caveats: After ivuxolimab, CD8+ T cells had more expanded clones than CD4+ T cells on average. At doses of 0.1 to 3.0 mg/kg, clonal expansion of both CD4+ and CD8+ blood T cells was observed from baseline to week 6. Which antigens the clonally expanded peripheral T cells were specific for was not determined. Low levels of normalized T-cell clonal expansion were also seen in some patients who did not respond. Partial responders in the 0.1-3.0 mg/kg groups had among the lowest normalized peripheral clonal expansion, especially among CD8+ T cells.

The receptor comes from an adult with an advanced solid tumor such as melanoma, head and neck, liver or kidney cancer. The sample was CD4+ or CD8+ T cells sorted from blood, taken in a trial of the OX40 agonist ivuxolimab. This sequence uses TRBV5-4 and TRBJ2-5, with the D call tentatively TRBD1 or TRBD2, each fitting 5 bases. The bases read TGTGCCAGCACCGGTACAATCAAGGGGACCTCCCAAGAGACCCAGTACTTC. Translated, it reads CASTGTIKGTSQETQYF.